A selection of T cell receptor beta chains follows, all from one sample in a study of cytomegalovirus exposure and HLA in healthy donors. Only in-frame clones appear in the TCRdb table, and some are missing; sequencing was by immunoSEQ multiplex PCR. The table lists 98,000 or so clones, over 60% of them singletons, with 5.8% in the top ten. Sequencing used PBMCs. These receptors were obtained from a man aged 55 to 70 in good health and CMV-seropositive. Both conserved end residues are part of each CDR3. A clone size is listed for some rows: how often the clone was seen (once, few, many), or a class if it is expanded.

>NA|TRBJ2-7|TRBV7-9
CASSSGTGAWQYF
>NA|TRBJ1-2|TRBV6-1
CASSEDGEKGYTF
>NA|TRBJ1-6|TRBV4-1
CASSQDPGAVTLHF
>NA|TRBJ2-1|TRBV11-2
CASSFLQGSLGNEQFF
>NA|TRBJ1-2|TRBV5-1
CASSLTGTSYGYTF
>NA|TRBJ2-1|TRBV11-2
CASSSSGVQQFF
>NA|TRBJ2-7|TRBV15
CATSREKTGIYEQYF
>many|TRBJ1-6|TRBV10-3
CAIRDNGQGGSPLHF
>NA|TRBJ1-3|TRBV5-1
CASSPGQGGSFGNTIYF
>NA|TRBJ2-7|TRBV28
CASSLFSPGTYSYEQYF
>few|TRBJ2-3|TRBV5-8
CASSFGLGTDTQYF
>many|TRBJ2-3|TRBV4-2
CASSPELAGGPSTDTQYF
>NA|TRBJ1-4|TRBV7-2
CASSPQREKLFF
>once|TRBJ2-1|TRBV4-2
CASSQVGGAGNEQFF
>NA|TRBJ1-2|TRBV6-5
CATVRAQGERGYTF
>NA|TRBJ2-7|TRBV6-6
CASSPRSSGGIYEQYF
>NA|TRBJ2-2|TRBV5-1
CASSRDSATGELFF
>NA|TRBJ1-1|TRBV12-5
CASGSPPPPEAFF
>NA|NA|TRBV18
CASSPGAVHEQYF
>NA|TRBJ1-5|TRBV29-1
CSVGAGGAGAQHF
>few|TRBJ1-4|TRBV12-5
CASGLGRGNSGEKLFF
>NA|TRBJ2-7|TRBV7-9
CASSSPPGQGFYEQYF
>NA|TRBJ2-6|TRBV29-1
CSVISGFSGANVLTF
>NA|TRBJ1-1|TRBV7-9
CASSETASMNTEAFF
>NA|TRBJ2-3|TRBV6-4
CASSVGQGTDTQYF
>NA|TRBJ1-1|TRBV19
CASIFRQTGTNTEAFF
>NA|TRBJ2-7|TRBV6-5
CASSPRGAGGFEQYF
>NA|TRBJ2-6|TRBV7-9
CASSLVGSPSGANVLTF
>once|TRBJ2-5|TRBV27
CASSLSLRGFGETQYF
>NA|TRBJ1-6|TRBV5-1
CASSLVTGSPLHF
>NA|TRBJ1-1|TRBV2
CASARAPGEGTEAFF
>NA|TRBJ1-1|TRBV6-5
CASSPLGQRTEAFF
>NA|TRBJ1-2|TRBV7-9
CASSLSLSYGYTF
>NA|TRBJ1-2|TRBV2
CASSPGENYGYTF
>NA|TRBJ2-7|TRBV5-5
CASSLVIVGQGVAYEQYF
>NA|TRBJ2-1|TRBV6-1
CASSELPLSYNEQFF
>NA|TRBJ1-1|TRBV5-6
CASKSRGGRLYTEAFF
>NA|TRBJ1-6|TRBV27
CASSLWESSYNSPLHF
>NA|TRBJ2-2|TRBV4-3
CASSRRTGGASGELFF
>once|TRBJ1-5|TRBV19
CASSIVRGGEPQHF
>NA|TRBJ2-3|TRBV5-1
CASSTGSPTPGTQYF
>NA|TRBJ2-3|TRBV11-2
CASSPLNSDTQYF
>NA|TRBJ1-1|TRBV6-5
CASSYSSSSNTEAFF
>once|TRBJ2-1|TRBV7-3
CASSAPGLAEYNEQFF
>NA|TRBJ1-2|TRBV5-4
CASRPEIITGPFYGYTF
>NA|TRBJ2-2|TRBV6-5
CASSFFTGELFF
>NA|TRBJ1-4|TRBV7-8
CASSSPSGQSNEKLFF
>NA|TRBJ2-3|TRBV29-1
CSVKSQGADTQYF
>NA|TRBJ1-4|TRBV6-5
CASSYSQGTNEKLFF
>few|TRBJ1-1|TRBV6-4
CASSDSSRRGRTEAFF
>NA|TRBJ1-1|TRBV5-1
CASSALSRGNTEAFF
>NA|TRBJ1-4|TRBV7-8
CASGQGAGEKLFF